The 25 T cell receptor beta chains presented below share a single source sample, sequenced in a study of T and B cells in COVID-19 patients. BIOMED2 TRB-A/B primer pools were used in multiplex TRB PCR. TCRdb re-analysed the multiplex PCR reads in MiXCR, keeping a single row per CDR3 protein. Of approximately 8,300 distinct CDR3 sequences in the sample, about a third were seen once. Each TRB amplification used roughly 220-550 ng of genomic DNA from blood. The material sequenced was blood. Receptor source: a human donor with active COVID-19.

This rearrangement joins TRBV13 to TRBJ1-5; D is uncertain. CDR1 is PRHDT and CDR2 is FYEKMQ in the germline V gene (reference sequence). The ends were cut back, 7 bases at V and 9 bases at J, with 10 bases in the middle. There are 11 residues in the CDR3. CDR3 sequence (DNA): TGTGCCAGCACCCGGATAGGGCCCCAGCATTTT. Residues: CASTRIGPQHF.

This clonotype was counted only a few times. The genes are TRBV6-5 and TRBJ2-7; a possible D gene is TRBD2 (5 bases). The V gene's germline CDR1 is MNHEY and CDR2 SVGAGI. This CDR3 region has 14 residues. The V gene lost 4 bases and the J gene lost 6 bases, with 16 bases spanning the gap. The CDR3 DNA reads TGTGCCAGCAGTTCATCCCGCACTAGAAGCGAGCAGTACTTC. This gives the protein CASSSSRTRSEQYF.

Regarding this clonotype: The germline gene is not matched at one end of the junction; a read error may be the cause. The CDR3 coding sequence is TGTGCCAGAAGCCCGGACAGGGAGAACACTGAAGCTTTCTTT. Protein sequence: CARSPDRENTEAFF. V and J are TRBV5-1 and TRBJ1-1; 8 nucleotides line up with TRBD1. CDR1 is SGHRS and CDR2 is YFSETQ in the germline V gene. The CDR3 extends over 14 amino acids.

The rearrangement uses TRBV7-2 and TRBJ2-1; maybe TRBD2 (5 bases). Germline CDR1 reads SGHTA; CDR2 reads FQGNSA. This CDR3 has 13 amino acids. V dropped 4 bases and J dropped 4 bases, with 8 bases sitting between them. The CDR3 loop is CASSSSGYNEQFF. The CDR3 DNA follows: TGTGCCAGCAGCTCCAGCGGTTACAATGAGCAGTTCTTC.

The V gene is TRBV10-3, the J gene TRBJ2-5; 8 bases line up with TRBD2. V was pared by 4 bases and J by 5 bases, with 6 bases of the junction left unmatched. The CDR3 consists of 14 residues. Germline assignment: CDR1 ENHRY and CDR2 SYGVKD. The CDR3 loop is CAISGTSRMETQYF. In DNA form, the CDR3 reads TGTGCCATCAGTGGGACTAGCAGGATGGAGACCCAGTACTTC.

This clonotype was observed a few times. The chain has TRBV5-6 and TRBJ1-2; tentative D call: TRBD1 (5 bases). Germline V lookup: CDR1 SGHDT, CDR2 YYEEEE. V gave up 7 bases and J gave up 5 bases, with 21 bases separating them. This CDR3 contains 15 residues. CDR3 sequence: CASAPPGANSYGYTF. DNA of the CDR3: TGTGCCAGCGCCCCACCCGGGGCGAACTCATATGGCTACACCTTC.

The rearrangement uses TRBV27 and TRBJ2-3, with D uncertain. The CDR3 contains 14 residues. Trimming left V 4 bases short and J 5 bases short, with 13 bases between. Germline lookup yields CDR1 MNHEY and CDR2 SMNVEV (reference sequence). The CDR3 spells CASSSLAVGDTQYF. CDR3 DNA sequence: TGTGCCAGCAGTTCCCTTGCGGTGGGAGATACGCAGTATTTT.

The sample holds a few counts of this clonotype. The V and J genes are TRBV10-3 and TRBJ2-5, with a possible D match to TRBD2 (5 bases). This CDR3 contains 13 residues. The germline V gene has CDR1 ENHRY and CDR2 SYGVKD. Trimming took 7 bases from V and 2 from J, leaving 11 bases between them. CDR3 region: CAITPAAQETQYF. The CDR3 nucleotides read TGTGCCATCACCCCAGCGGCACAAGAGACCCAGTACTTC.

In its sample, this clonotype was seen a few times. The V and J genes are TRBV6-2 or TRBV6-3 and TRBJ1-6, with a weak D call TRBD1 (5 bases). CDR3 length equals 15 residues. The V and J ends lost 2 bases and 4 bases respectively, with 9 bases between them. Germline-derived CDR1 and CDR2 are MNHEY and SVGEGT. CDR3 residues: CASSYQTAYNSPLHF. In DNA, the CDR3 is TGTGCCAGCAGTTACCAGACAGCGTATAATTCACCCCTCCACTTT.

The chain uses TRBV6-6 and TRBJ1-1, with no clear D. CDR1 is MNHNY, CDR2 SVGAGI, per germline (reference sequence). Trimming shortened V by 5 bases and J by 0 bases, and 13 bases separated the two germline ends. The CDR3 runs 15 residues. CDR3 DNA: TGTGCCAGCAGTGCGGACGGGATTATGAACACTGAAGCTTTCTTT. Translated, it gives CASSADGIMNTEAFF.

CDR3 loop: CAIRPGRGEQYF. The DNA for the CDR3 is TGTGCCATCAGACCGGGCCGTGGTGAGCAGTACTTC. This sequence joins TRBV10-3 and TRBJ2-7; D is undetermined. The CDR3 spans 12 residues. Germline V gene data show CDR1 as ENHRY and CDR2 as SYGVKD. V lost 6 bases to trimming and J lost 7 bases, with 13 bases between them.

Note on this clonotype: The CDR3 ends on some other residue instead of the conserved phenylalanine or tryptophan, so this is likely a read error. The genes are TRBV6-4 and TRBJ2-1; D is possibly TRBD2 (6 bases). CDR1 and CDR2 (germline): MRHNA, SNTAGT. V lost 3 bases and J lost 7, with 13 bases in between. This CDR3 spans 14 amino acids. CDR3 in DNA: TGTGCCAGCAGTGAGAGCGGGTACACAAATGAGCAGTTCTCC. It yields the protein CASSESGYTNEQFS.

About this clonotype itself: A much more abundant neighbour one base away suggests this may be a read error. The chain joins TRBV19 to TRBJ2-3; no firm D call. The CDR3 extends over 12 amino acids. The germline V gene encodes CDR1 LNHDA and CDR2 SQIVND (reference sequence). For the CDR3, the DNA is TGTGCCTGTAGTCCCGCCGGGTATACGCAGTATTTT. Its protein product is CACSPAGYTQYF.

This chain uses TRBV5-4 with TRBJ1-1; possibly TRBD1 for D (6 bases). Germline V gene data show CDR1 as SGHNT and CDR2 as YYREEE (reference sequence). With 2 bases removed from V and 4 bases from J, the gap between germline ends came to 9 bases. This CDR3 has 13 residues. The CDR3 protein is CASSFNRVTEAFF. For the CDR3, the DNA is TGTGCCAGCAGCTTCAACAGGGTCACTGAAGCTTTCTTT.

The V call is TRBV6-5, the J call TRBJ1-4; 7 nucleotides align to TRBD1. Germline V lookup: CDR1 MNHEY, CDR2 SVGAGI. This CDR3 region has 16 residues. The V gene end was trimmed by 5 bases and the J gene end by 0 bases; junction bases not matched to a gene: 6. This CDR3 is CASSGTDSATNEKLFF. CDR3 in DNA: TGTGCCAGCAGTGGGACAGACTCTGCAACTAATGAAAAACTGTTTTTT.

V is TRBV19 and J is TRBJ1-2, with TRBD1 matching 9 bases. This CDR3 has 14 residues. The V and J ends lost 3 bases and 9 bases, in that order; junction bases with no gene match: 8. Germline CDR1 reads LNHDA; CDR2 reads SQIVND (reference sequence). The DNA of the CDR3 is TGTGCCAGTAGTATCCCCAACACAGGGGGCAGCTACACCTTC. Encoded protein: CASSIPNTGGSYTF.

The V and J genes are TRBV12-3 or TRBV12-4 and TRBJ2-7; tentatively, D is TRBD1 (5 bases). Trimming left V 4 bases short and J 2 bases short, with 9 bases between. The CDR3 runs to 13 residues. The CDR3 DNA sequence: TGTGCCAGCAGTTGGACACCAGCCTACGAGCAGTACTTC. Protein product: CASSWTPAYEQYF.

This clonotype was recorded once. This chain links TRBV15 with TRBJ1-1; D is possibly TRBD1 (5 bases). The germline V gene encodes CDR1 LNHNV and CDR2 YYDKDF (reference sequence). Trimming shortened V by 3 bases and J by 7 bases, and 12 bases separated the two germline ends. The length of the CDR3 is 13 residues. This CDR3 reads CATSSRDLDEAFF. CDR3 in DNA: TGTGCCACCAGCAGTAGGGACTTGGATGAAGCTTTCTTT. The full variable domain, with the rest looked up from reference TRBV15 and TRBJ1-1, is DAMVIQNPRYQVTQFGKPVTLSCSQTLNHNVMYWYQQKSSQAPKLLFHYYDKDFNNEADTPDNFQSRRPNTSFCFLDIRSPGLGDTAMYLCATSSRDLDEAFFGQGTRLTVV.

This clonotype was recorded a few times. The chain employs TRBV13 and TRBJ2-7; 8 bases fit TRBD2. After removal of 1 base from V and 3 bases from J, the junction contained 14 bases not matched to a gene. This CDR3 is 18 amino acids long. Germline CDR1 and CDR2: PRHDT and FYEKMQ (reference sequence). The CDR3, as DNA: TGTGCCAGCAGCTTAGAAGGGCGGCCCCTGGGACTAGGCTACGAGCAGTACTTC. This sequence encodes CASSLEGRPLGLGYEQYF.

This sequence joins TRBV18 and TRBJ2-7; perhaps TRBD1 as D (5 bases). The germline V gene encodes CDR1 KGHSH and CDR2 LQKENI. The CDR3 covers 15 residues. V was clipped by 6 bases and J by 0 bases, with 15 bases between them. CDR3 coding DNA: TGTGCCAGCTCTCTTATTACAGGTTTCTCCTACGAGCAGTACTTC. Its translation: CASSLITGFSYEQYF.

The chain links TRBV7-6 to TRBJ2-7, with 10 bases identical to TRBD2. The V segment lost 6 bases and the J segment 5 bases; nucleotides outside the gene matches: 4. Germline CDR1 and CDR2: SGHVS and FNYEAQ. The CDR3 contains 13 residues. CDR3 in amino acids: CASRSGLANEQYF. In DNA, the CDR3 is TGTGCCAGCAGATCGGGACTAGCGAACGAGCAGTACTTC.

The chain joins TRBV5-6 to TRBJ1-2, with D uncertain. Germline CDR1 reads SGHDT; CDR2 reads YYEEEE. Trimming shortened V by 0 bases and J by 8 bases, and 17 bases separated the two germline ends. This CDR3 has 15 amino acids. The CDR3 DNA is TGTGCCAGCAGCTTGGGAGTGAGGGAATCGATCGGCTACACCTTC. It encodes CASSLGVRESIGYTF.

A remark on this clonotype: One junction end disagrees with the germline gene, perhaps due to a read error. The chain is built from TRBV5-1 and TRBJ2-1; either TRBD1 or TRBD2 may supply D (6 bases each). The CDR3 has 16 residues. Germline V gene data show CDR1 as SGHRS and CDR2 as YFSETQ. CDR3 bases: TGCGCCAGCAGTTTGGAGGGGGTGCGGGGATACAATGAGCAGTTCTTC. It encodes CASSLEGVRGYNEQFF.

This clonotype was seen more than once but under ten times. The chain carries TRBV12-3 or TRBV12-4 and TRBJ1-1; D not resolved. The CDR3 spans 13 residues. The germline V and J ends were trimmed by 3 bases and 4 bases, with 9 bases remaining between them. CDR3 in DNA: TGTGCCAGCAGTTTCTGGGATGTCACTGAAGCTTTCTTT. Translating it yields CASSFWDVTEAFF.

The V gene is TRBV15, the J gene TRBJ1-1; D is unclear. Trimming left V 4 bases short and J 4 bases short, with 13 bases between. There are 14 residues in the CDR3. CDR1 is LNHNV and CDR2 is YYDKDF in the germline V gene (reference sequence). CDR3 in amino acids: CATSTEGEVTEAFF. The CDR3 region has the DNA TGTGCCACCAGCACAGAAGGAGAGGTCACTGAAGCTTTCTTT.